A single T cell receptor (beta chain) is shown here with its context. Original data processing: Counts of nucleated cells, estimated from reference gene primer amplification, were obtained. Assay: immunoSEQ multiplex PCR; the TCRdb copy retains only in-frame clones and omits some. V, J and clone size are those of that table, while D and trimming were read from the DNA. The sample gives around 140,000 clones, over 65% of which show up once; over 15% is in the top ten. The data are from a study of blood T cell repertoires in COVID-19. About the research overall: T cells, B-cell-depleted T cells, or PBMCs supplied cDNA or gDNA.

The J segment lost 6 bases and the V segment lost 6 bases, leaving 5 bases of the junction unmatched. CDR1 and CDR2 (germline): MNHNY, SVGAGI (reference sequence). This CDR3 has 13 residues. This clonotype was obtained from a man aged 50-60 years with acute or convalescent COVID-19. This chain uses TRBV6-6 with TRBJ1-2; 9 positions match TRBD1. Sample: peripheral blood. CDR3 in amino acids: CASSLGQGNGYTF. In DNA, the CDR3 is TGTGCCAGCAGCTTGGGACAGGGAAATGGCTACACCTTC.